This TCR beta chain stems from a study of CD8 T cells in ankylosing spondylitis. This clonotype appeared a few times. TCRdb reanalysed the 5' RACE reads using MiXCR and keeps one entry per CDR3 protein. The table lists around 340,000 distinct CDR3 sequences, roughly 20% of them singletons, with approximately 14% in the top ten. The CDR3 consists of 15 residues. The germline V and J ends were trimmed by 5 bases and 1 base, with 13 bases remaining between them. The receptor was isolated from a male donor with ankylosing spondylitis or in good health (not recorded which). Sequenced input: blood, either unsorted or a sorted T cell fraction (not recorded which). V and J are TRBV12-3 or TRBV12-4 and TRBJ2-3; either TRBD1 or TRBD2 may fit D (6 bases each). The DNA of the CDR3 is TGTGCCAGCAGTGCGGGGACATCTCGCACAGATACGCAGTATTTT. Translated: CASSAGTSRTDTQYF.